The 15 T cell receptor beta chains presented below share a single source sample, sequenced in a study of shared clonotypes between healthy human individuals (dated by TCRdb to about 2020). Preparation of the library involved the immunoSEQ multiplex PCR assay. TCRdb retrieved this table from immuneACCESS and kept in-frame rearrangements only. Not all clones are present; in checked studies, unresolved V genes account for under half, and no reason is known for the remainder. The sample contains 550,000 to 800,000 clones, around 67% of them found a single time. The top ten hold approximately 1.6% of the sample. Sequences were obtained from memory CD4+ T cells sorted from blood. The cell subset or site tag for this specimen amounts to: CD45RA-negative fraction. Every receptor here comes from a woman under 40 in good health.

The chain employs TRBV28 and TRBJ2-1, with 9 nucleotides matching TRBD1. After removal of 4 bases from V and 4 bases from J, the junction contained 5 bases not matched to a gene. CDR3 length equals 15 residues. Germline CDR1 MDHEN, CDR2 SYDVKM. The CDR3 DNA sequence: TGTGCCAGCAGTTCGGGACAGGGACATTACAATGAGCAGTTCTTC. This translates into CASSSGQGHYNEQFF. Supplemented by reference TRBV28 and TRBJ2-1, the full variable domain reads DVKVTQSSRYLVKRTGEKVFLECVQDMDHENMFWYRQDPGLGLRLIYFSYDVKMKEKGDIPEGYSVSREKKERFSLILESASTNQTSMYLCASSSGQGHYNEQFFGPGTRLTVL.

This clone appeared a few times. The chain links TRBV5-1 to TRBJ2-7; D gene uncertain. With 3 bases removed from V and 6 bases from J, the gap between germline ends came to 13 bases. The CDR3 has 13 amino acids. In germline, CDR1 is SGHRS, CDR2 YFSETQ. The CDR3 spells CASSSTSAAEQYF. CDR3 nucleotides: TGCGCCAGCAGCTCTACTTCGGCGGCCGAGCAGTACTTC.

This clone was detected many times. The rearrangement links TRBV7-6 to TRBJ2-2; a possible D gene is TRBD2 (5 bases). The length of the CDR3 is 15 residues. The V end lost 4 bases, the J end lost 0 bases, and 9 bases lay between the germline ends. Germline V lookup: CDR1 SGHVS, CDR2 FNYEAQ. The CDR3 protein is CASSSGIPNTGELFF. The CDR3, as DNA: TGTGCCAGCAGCTCCGGGATTCCGAACACCGGGGAGCTGTTTTTT.

The V and J genes are TRBV5-8 and TRBJ1-5, with D hard to call. This CDR3 comprises 13 residues. V was clipped by 4 bases and J by 0 bases, with 5 bases between them. CDR1 SGHTS and CDR2 YDEGEE come from the germline V gene. CDR3: CASSRFSNQPQHF. In DNA form, the CDR3 reads TGTGCCAGCAGCCGGTTTAGCAATCAGCCCCAGCATTTT.

The chain combines TRBV9 with TRBJ1-3; 9 bases are shared with TRBD1. The CDR3 loop spans 17 amino acids. The J segment lost 4 bases and the V segment lost 0 bases, leaving 8 bases of the junction unmatched. Germline V gene sequence: CDR1 SGDLS, CDR2 YYNGEE. CDR3 DNA: TGTGCCAGCAGCGTAGCTACAGGGGGCGCTTCCGGAAACACCATATATTTT. Its protein is CASSVATGGASGNTIYF.

This chain joins TRBV28 and TRBJ2-7; D assignment may be TRBD1 or TRBD2 (5 bases each). CDR3 length equals 14 residues. Between the trimmed V and J ends, which lost 4 bases and 4 bases, there was a span of 14 bases. Germline V lookup: CDR1 MDHEN, CDR2 SYDVKM. In nucleotides, the CDR3 is TGTGCCAGCAGTTCGGGACCGATAAGTTACGAGCAGTACTTC. This sequence encodes CASSSGPISYEQYF.

This clone was observed a few times. The rearrangement links TRBV6-5 to TRBJ2-1, with 9 bases fitting TRBD2. V gave up 0 bases and J gave up 5 bases; unmatched junction bases: 5. CDR1 is MNHEY and CDR2 is SVGAGI in the germline V gene. The CDR3 is 16 residues long. CDR3 loop: CASSYSSGLAHNEQFF. In DNA form, the CDR3 reads TGTGCCAGCAGTTACTCGTCGGGACTAGCCCACAATGAGCAGTTCTTC.

The J gene is TRBJ1-1, the V gene TRBV28, with D unclear. The CDR3 contains 13 residues. Germline loops: CDR1 MDHEN, CDR2 SYDVKM. The V end lost 3 bases, the J end lost 7 bases, and 12 bases lay between the germline ends. CDR3 sequence (DNA): TGTGCCAGCAGTTTTCTTAGATCGGGTGAAGCTTTCTTT. Its protein is CASSFLRSGEAFF.

This clone was counted at least ten times. The chain combines TRBV18 with TRBJ2-1; D is undetermined. The V end lost 1 base, the J end lost 6 bases, and 16 bases lay between the germline ends. The germline V gene encodes CDR1 KGHSH and CDR2 LQKENI. The CDR3 has 16 residues. Here the CDR3 reads CASSPRAVLTGNEQFF. The CDR3 coding sequence is TGTGCCAGCTCACCACGTGCAGTTCTGACCGGCAATGAGCAGTTCTTC.

The CDR3 bases are TGTGCCAGCAGCTTCCTTGCGGGTGCGAACACCGGGGAGCTGTTTTTT. Protein: CASSFLAGANTGELFF. The V and J genes are TRBV5-6 and TRBJ2-2, with D perhaps TRBD2 (5 bases). The CDR3 totals 16 residues. With 2 bases removed from V and 0 bases from J, the gap between germline ends came to 11 bases. Germline V gene sequence: CDR1 SGHDT, CDR2 YYEEEE.

The genes are TRBV19 and TRBJ2-1, with D unresolved. The V end lost 3 bases, the J end lost 0 bases, and 6 bases lay between the germline ends. The germline CDR1 and CDR2 sequences are LNHDA and SQIVND (reference sequence). CDR3 size: 14 residues. Written as DNA, the CDR3 is TGTGCCAGTAGTATGGTAAACTCCTACAATGAGCAGTTCTTC. This gives the protein CASSMVNSYNEQFF.

The V call is TRBV18, the J call TRBJ2-5, with 7 bases identical to TRBD2. CDR3 length: 16 residues. After removal of 0 bases from V and 1 base from J, the junction contained 5 bases not matched to a gene. From germline, CDR1 is KGHSH and CDR2 LQKENI. CDR3 sequence (DNA): TGTGCCAGCTCACCACCGGGGGGGACCGGCCAAGAGACCCAGTACTTC. This codes for CASSPPGGTGQETQYF.

The chain carries TRBV5-1 and TRBJ2-3, with TRBD2 identical over 8 bases. Germline loops: CDR1 SGHRS, CDR2 YFSETQ. The CDR3 has 15 residues. The J segment lost 1 base and the V segment lost 5 bases, leaving 6 bases of the junction unmatched. CDR3 residues: CASRRSGSRTDTQYF. In nucleotides, the CDR3 is TGCGCCAGCAGAAGGAGCGGGAGTCGCACAGATACGCAGTATTTT.

The chain joins TRBV28 to TRBJ2-7; 7 nucleotides line up with TRBD1. This CDR3 region has 14 residues. Germline lookup yields CDR1 MDHEN and CDR2 SYDVKM. After removal of 7 bases from V and 0 bases from J, the junction contained 6 bases not matched to a gene. The CDR3 reads CASKVGQSSYEQYF. The CDR3 DNA reads as TGTGCCAGCAAAGTGGGACAGAGCTCCTACGAGCAGTACTTC.

This chain links TRBV5-1 with TRBJ2-7; 14 bases fit TRBD2. J gave up 6 bases and V 0 bases, and 2 bases lay outside the gene matches. Germline CDR1 reads SGHRS; CDR2 reads YFSETQ. This CDR3 is built from 15 residues. The CDR3 coding sequence is TGCGCCAGCAGCTTGGGGGGACTAGCGGGAGTCGAGCAGTACTTC. As protein: CASSLGGLAGVEQYF. The whole variable domain, remainder taken from reference TRBV5-1 and TRBJ2-7, is KAGVTQTPRYLIKTRGQQVTLSCSPISGHRSVSWYQQTPGQGLQFLFEYFSETQRNKGNFPGRFSGRQFSNSRSEMNVSTLELGDSALYLCASSLGGLAGVEQYFGPGTRLTVT.